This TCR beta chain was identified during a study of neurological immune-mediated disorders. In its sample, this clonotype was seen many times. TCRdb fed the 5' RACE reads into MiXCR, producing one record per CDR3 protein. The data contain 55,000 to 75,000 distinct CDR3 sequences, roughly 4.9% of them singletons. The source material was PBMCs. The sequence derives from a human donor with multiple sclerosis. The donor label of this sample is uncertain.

The CDR3 bases are TGCAGTGCTAGGCCCCTTGAGGGGTGGACTGAAGCTTTCTTT. It encodes CSARPLEGWTEAFF. The chain links TRBV20-1 to TRBJ1-1, with D possibly TRBD1 on 5 matching bases. CDR1 DFQATT and CDR2 SNEGSKA come from the germline V gene (reference sequence). Trimming removed 3 bases from V and 5 bases from J, with 16 bases in between. The CDR3 spans 14 residues.